A selection of T cell receptor beta chains follows, all from one sample in a study of human T cells and chemical hapten exposure. Each CDR3 protein gets one entry after TCRdb re-called the RACE reads with MiXCR. The sample has about 140,000 distinct CDR3 sequences; around 11% are singletons. The source material was whole blood, sampled in connection with sensitization to the hapten diphenylcyclopropenone (DPC). Receptors were obtained from a woman between 45 and 60 years old with alopecia areata. Some clones in this sample may be carry-over from other donors' samples. Both conserved end residues are part of each CDR3. The order of the fields is D gene, J gene, V gene, clone size, CDR3 DNA, CDR3 protein. D genes are given only for firm matches. Size is stated for part of the rows, as once, few or many counts, or as a class when the clone is expanded.

>TRBD2|TRBJ2-3|TRBV6-2/TRBV6-3|-
TGTGCCAGCAGTTACACCCCAGGGCCCGCGGCTAGCGGGAGAAGGGATACGCAGTATTTT
CASSYTPGPAASGRRDTQYF
>-|TRBJ2-3|TRBV28|few
TGTGCCAGCAGCACCGCTGGGGATACGCAGTATTTT
CASSTAGDTQYF
>TRBD1|TRBJ1-6|TRBV12-3/TRBV12-4|-
TGTGCCAGCAACCCATTGGGACAGGGGGCGCCCCTCCACTTT
CASNPLGQGAPLHF
>-|TRBJ2-5|TRBV6-5|-
TGTGCCAGCAGTTACTCGCGTGAGGGAGAGACCCAGTACTTC
CASSYSREGETQYF
>TRBD2|TRBJ2-7|TRBV20-1|few
TGCAGTGCTAGCACGGGACTAGCGAGCCACGAGCAGTACTTC
CSASTGLASHEQYF
>-|TRBJ2-1|TRBV20-1|many
TGCAGTGCTAGAGGAGGAGGAGTTCGAGAGCAGTTCTTC
CSARGGGVREQFF
>-|TRBJ2-2|TRBV15|-
TGTGCCACCACCCGGGACCTCGTGAACACCGGGGAGCTGTTTTTT
CATTRDLVNTGELFF
>TRBD1|TRBJ1-5|TRBV6-5|few
TGTGCCAGCAGTTCTCAGGGGGCGTTGGATCAGCCCCAGCATTTT
CASSSQGALDQPQHF
>-|TRBJ2-2|TRBV7-3|-
TGTGCCAGCAGCCCACTCAGTGGTAGAGGAGACACCGGGGAGCTGTTTTTT
CASSPLSGRGDTGELFF
>-|TRBJ1-1|TRBV30|-
TGTGCCTGGAGGCGAGGGATGAACACTGAAGCTTTCTTT
CAWRRGMNTEAFF
>TRBD1|TRBJ1-1|TRBV27|-
TGTGCCAGCAGAAATACAGGGGGCCGTTCAGCTTTCTTT
CASRNTGGRSAFF
>TRBD2|TRBJ2-5|TRBV20-1|-
TGCAGTGCCAAACTAGCGGGGGTACACCGGGCCCAGTACTTC
CSAKLAGVHRAQYF
>TRBD2|TRBJ2-1|TRBV3-1|many
TGTGCCAGCAGCCAGGTCTTTAGCGGGAGGAAAGGGAATGAGCAGTTCTTC
CASSQVFSGRKGNEQFF
>-|TRBJ2-2|TRBV9|few
TGTGCCAGCAGCGTCCTACAGGGATCGAACACCGGGGAGCTGTTTTTT
CASSVLQGSNTGELFF
>-|TRBJ2-7|TRBV5-1|-
TGCGCCAGCAGCTCACGGACAGCAGCCGAGCAGTACTTC
CASSSRTAAEQYF
>-|TRBJ2-7|TRBV10-1|-
TGCGCCAGCAGTGAGTCATTGAGCTCCTACGAGCAGTACTTC
CASSESLSSYEQYF
>-|TRBJ2-3|TRBV7-9|few
TGTGCCAGCAGCTTAGAATCGTTCACAGATACGCAGTATTTT
CASSLESFTDTQYF
>-|TRBJ1-6|TRBV20-1|few
TGCAGTGCTAGGGGGCATGCAGTTAATTCACCCCTCCACTTT
CSARGHAVNSPLHF
>TRBD2|TRBJ2-3|TRBV6-1|-
TGTGCCAGCAGGGGACTAGCGGGAGGGGGGACAGATACGCAGTATTTT
CASRGLAGGGTDTQYF
>TRBD2|TRBJ2-5|TRBV11-2|few
TGTGCCAGCAGCAGACGGGCCACTCTAGCGGGAGGGCAGGCGGAGACCCAGTACTTC
CASSRRATLAGGQAETQYF
>-|TRBJ1-4|TRBV6-5|-
TGTGCCAGCAGTCTGGACAACAGGAGGGAAAAACTGTTTTTT
CASSLDNRREKLFF
>-|TRBJ1-5|TRBV12-3/TRBV12-4|many
TGTGCCAGCAGTTCATCCGGGAGCCAAAATCAGCCCCAGCATTTT
CASSSSGSQNQPQHF
>-|TRBJ2-7|TRBV5-1|few
TGCGCCAGCAGCACCCAGCACGAGCAGTACTTC
CASSTQHEQYF
>-|TRBJ1-1|TRBV7-8|many
TGCGCCAGCAGCTTGGCGGGGATGAACACTGAAGCTTTCTTT
CASSLAGMNTEAFF
>-|TRBJ1-1|TRBV7-9|few
TGTGCCAGCAGCTTAGCGGTGGTAGGGTACGGTGAAGCTTTCTTT
CASSLAVVGYGEAFF
>TRBD2|TRBJ2-4|TRBV19|-
TGTGCCAGTACCGGCGGGGGGGCAGTACGGAACATTCAGTACTTC
CASTGGGAVRNIQYF
>TRBD2|TRBJ2-6|TRBV11-2|many
TGTGCCAGCTGCTCTTCGGGACTAGCGGTTTACTCTGGGGCCAACGTCCTGACTTTC
CASCSSGLAVYSGANVLTF
>-|TRBJ2-4|TRBV28|many
TGTGCCAGCAGTTTATCAGGGCCGAACATTCAGTACTTC
CASSLSGPNIQYF
>-|TRBJ2-1|TRBV5-6|-
TGTGCCAGCAGGGAGGAGGGGGCGAAGCCCTACAATGAGCAGTTCTTC
CASREEGAKPYNEQFF
>-|TRBJ2-1|TRBV27|-
TGTGCCAGCTTCGTCGAGTGGATTGAGCAGTTCTTC
CASFVEWIEQFF
>-|TRBJ1-5|TRBV20-1|few
TGCAGTGCTAAAAGCAGTCTAAACAATCAGCCCCAGCATTTT
CSAKSSLNNQPQHF
>TRBD1|TRBJ1-3|TRBV6-5|few
TGTGCCAGCAGTTACTTCCAGGGGGTAGCGGGAAACACCATATATTTT
CASSYFQGVAGNTIYF
>TRBD1|TRBJ1-3|TRBV29-1|few
TGCAGCGTTGGACAGGGGACCCTAAACACCATATATTTT
CSVGQGTLNTIYF
>TRBD2|TRBJ2-7|TRBV7-8|many
TGTGCCAGCAGCTTAGAGGGACTAGGATACGAGCAGTACTTC
CASSLEGLGYEQYF
>-|TRBJ2-1|TRBV29-1|few
TGCAGCGTGGATAACCGGGACGCTCTCAATGAGCAGTTCTTC
CSVDNRDALNEQFF
>-|TRBJ2-5|TRBV9|-
TGTGCCAGCAGCGTAGGGCTCGGCCAAGAGACCCAGTACTTC
CASSVGLGQETQYF
>-|TRBJ2-1|TRBV12-2|many
TGTGCAAGTCGCTTAGATCCGCATAAAACGGGAGGTCACTACAATGAGCAGTTCTTC
CASRLDPHKTGGHYNEQFF
>TRBD1|TRBJ1-5|TRBV6-2/TRBV6-3|-
TGTGCCAGCAGTTACGAGGAAACAGGGGCCCAGCCCCAGCATTTT
CASSYEETGAQPQHF
>-|TRBJ2-7|TRBV7-2|few
TGTGCCAGCAGCCGACCGGGGCAGGGCTACGAGCAGTACTTC
CASSRPGQGYEQYF
>-|TRBJ1-1|TRBV7-3|-
TGTGCCAGCAGCTACTCACCGAACACTGAAGCTTTCTTT
CASSYSPNTEAFF
>TRBD2|TRBJ2-7|TRBV9|few
TGTGCCAGCAGCGTGGGAGCTAGCGGGAGGGCGTACGAGCAGTACTTC
CASSVGASGRAYEQYF
>-|TRBJ2-1|TRBV6-5|few
TGTGCCAGCCGGCGAGGGCCTGACTACAATGAGCAGTTCTTC
CASRRGPDYNEQFF
>-|TRBJ2-3|TRBV20-1|many
TGCAGTGCTAGAGTTCTGCCGGGACCTACAGATACGCAGTATTTT
CSARVLPGPTDTQYF
>-|TRBJ1-1|TRBV4-3|-
TGCGCCAGCAGCCAAGAGGCGGTTGAGTGGACTGAAGCTTTCTTT
CASSQEAVEWTEAFF
>-|TRBJ1-3|TRBV29-1|-
TGCAGCGTTGCACTATCTGGAAACACCATATATTTT
CSVALSGNTIYF
>TRBD2|TRBJ2-7|TRBV27|-
TGTGCCAGCAGTGCGTGGACTAGGGTTGCCTACGAGCAGTACTTC
CASSAWTRVAYEQYF
>TRBD2|TRBJ2-1|TRBV7-6|-
TGTGCCAGCAGCGCGGGACTAGCTTTCAATGAGCAGTTCTTC
CASSAGLAFNEQFF
>-|TRBJ1-2|TRBV20-1|-
TGCAGTGCTAGAGACTTGAGCTTCAACTATGGCTACACCTTC
CSARDLSFNYGYTF
>-|TRBJ2-5|TRBV18|-
TGTGCCAGCTCACCGAAGGGCCGGGGGCAAGAGACCCAGTACTTC
CASSPKGRGQETQYF
>-|TRBJ1-2|TRBV18|-
TGTGCCAGCTCAGGTCGGGACATGGGCTATGGCTACACCTTC
CASSGRDMGYGYTF